The T cell receptor beta chain described here comes from a study of blood T cell repertoires in COVID-19. Study-wide context: The samples span acute and convalescent COVID-19 from the United States, Italy and Spain. Sources were T cells, B-cell-depleted T cells, or PBMCs; the material itself was cDNA or gDNA.

In the authors' workflow: Reference gene primer amplification gave estimated nucleated cell counts. Profiled with immunoSEQ multiplex PCR; TCRdb holds only in-frame clones, not every one. That table is the source of V, J and clone size, and D and trimming were worked out from the DNA. Among over 200,000 clones, 84% were seen once, and the ten largest hold 15% to 20%. CDR1 is SEHNR, CDR2 FQNEAQ, per germline (reference sequence). Unmatched junction bases numbered 3, after V lost 5 bases and J lost 5 bases. The CDR3 extends over 14 amino acids. This clone was seen a few times. This clonotype was obtained from a woman older than 75 with active or convalescent COVID-19. The V and J genes are TRBV7-9 and TRBJ1-5; 10 positions agree with TRBD1. The sample consisted of peripheral blood. For the CDR3, the DNA is TGTGCCAGCAGCATCGGGACAGGGGATCAGCCCCAGCATTTT. Its translation is CASSIGTGDQPQHF.